The 13 T cell receptor beta chains reported below all come from one sample, sequenced in a study of T cells in Graves' hyperthyroidism and ophthalmopathy. TCR beta CDR3 sequences were amplified from RNA transcripts. HTBI primers were used for first-round RT-PCR of the TCR CDR3. TCRdb itself ran the multiplex PCR reads through MiXCR, one entry per CDR3 protein. Here the sample spans over 350,000 distinct CDR3 sequences, less than 20% being singletons. Sequencing was carried out using blood. Receptors were obtained from a man aged 18 to 29 with Graves' ophthalmopathy.

This rearrangement joins TRBV5-1 to TRBJ1-1, with a possible D match to TRBD1 (5 bases). Germline CDR1 is SGHRS and CDR2 is YFSETQ. Trimming took 3 bases from V and 0 from J, leaving 15 bases between them. The CDR3 is 16 amino acids. The CDR3 loop reads CASSWSRADMNTEAFF. In DNA, the CDR3 is TGCGCCAGCAGCTGGAGCAGGGCCGACATGAACACTGAAGCTTTCTTT.

This clonotype came up once. This rearrangement joins TRBV9 to TRBJ2-3; 7 bases are shared with TRBD1. The germline V gene has CDR1 SGDLS and CDR2 YYNGEE. After removal of 6 bases from V and 4 bases from J, the junction contained 5 bases not matched to a gene. The CDR3 spans 13 residues. CDR3 sequence: CASTDRAADTQYF. CDR3 bases: TGTGCCAGCACCGACAGGGCCGCAGATACGCAGTATTTT.

V usage is TRBV20-1 and J usage is TRBJ2-6; D unresolved. Germline CDR1 reads DFQATT; CDR2 reads SNEGSKA (reference sequence). V was clipped by 2 bases and J by 0 bases, with 17 bases between them. The CDR3 runs to 18 residues. The CDR3 DNA reads as TGCAGTGCTAGAACGGGTCCTCGTTCCAGCTCTGGGGCCAACGTCCTGACTTTC. It specifies CSARTGPRSSSGANVLTF.

In its sample, this clonotype was seen many times. The chain recombines TRBV5-1 with TRBJ2-7, with TRBD1 identical over 8 bases. Germline-derived CDR1 and CDR2 are SGHRS and YFSETQ. J gave up 2 bases and V 4 bases, and 8 bases lay outside the gene matches. The CDR3 loop spans 15 amino acids. As DNA, the CDR3 is TGCGCCAGCAGCACCGGGACAGGCCCAACCTACGAGCAGTACTTC. Its protein product is CASSTGTGPTYEQYF.

This clonotype occurred many times. The V gene is TRBV7-3, the J gene TRBJ2-5, with D tentatively TRBD1 (6 bases). Germline V gene data show CDR1 as SGHTA and CDR2 as FQGTGA. The CDR3 sequence is 13 residues long. V was trimmed by 4 bases and J by 2 bases, leaving 8 bases between them. This CDR3 is CASSSTGQETQYF. In DNA form, the CDR3 reads TGTGCCAGCAGCTCAACAGGGCAAGAGACCCAGTACTTC.

This clonotype was counted at least ten times. CDR3 in DNA: TGTGCCAGCAGCTCCAGGGGGCGTGGGGTCCCGGACACTGAAGCTTTCTTT. It yields the protein CASSSRGRGVPDTEAFF. This sequence joins TRBV7-9 and TRBJ1-1; 8 bases fit TRBD1. CDR3 length: 17 residues. The ends lost 4 bases at V and 3 bases at J; junction bases unmatched: 13. Germline CDR1 and CDR2: SEHNR and FQNEAQ (reference sequence). The full variable domain, with the rest looked up from reference TRBV7-9 and TRBJ1-1, is DTGVSQNPRHKITKRGQNVTFRCDPISEHNRLYWYRQTLGQGPEFLTYFQNEAQLEKSRLLSDRFSAERPKGSFSTLEIQRTEQGDSAMYLCASSSRGRGVPDTEAFFGQGTRLTVV.

This clonotype was seen ten or more times. This chain connects TRBV18 to TRBJ2-3; 7 nucleotides align to TRBD1. The V gene's germline CDR1 is KGHSH and CDR2 LQKENI. V shed 1 base and J 2 bases; nucleotides not matched to a gene: 3. This CDR3 has 15 residues. The CDR3 DNA follows: TGTGCCAGCTCACCACAGGGGGCGATCACAGATACGCAGTATTTT. It encodes CASSPQGAITDTQYF.

With respect to this clonotype: A junction boundary mismatches the germline segment, possibly from a read error. The chain combines TRBV28 with TRBJ2-1; possibly TRBD2 for D (7 bases). The CDR3 covers 14 residues. Germline CDR1 MDHEN, CDR2 SYDVKM. DNA for the CDR3: TGTGCCAGCATCCCCCGGGGGGCATACAATGAGCAATTCTTC. Translated, it gives CASIPRGAYNEQFF. The variable domain in full, completed from reference TRBV28 and TRBJ2-1, reads DVKVTQSSRYLVKRTGEKVFLECVQDMDHENMFWYRQDPGLGLRLIYFSYDVKMKEKGDIPEGYSVSREKKERFSLILESASTNQTSMYLCASIPRGAYNEQFFGPGTRLTVL.

This clonotype was seen repeatedly, ten times or more. The chain recombines TRBV7-2 with TRBJ2-7, with D maybe TRBD2 (5 bases). Per the germline V gene, CDR1 is SGHTA and CDR2 is FQGNSA. This CDR3 comprises 14 residues. Trimming cost V 4 bases and J 4 bases, with 14 bases left between them. The CDR3 DNA reads TGTGCCAGCAGCTCGAGACGAGGAGGTTACGAGCAGTACTTC. This gives the protein CASSSRRGGYEQYF.

This clonotype has ten or more counts. CDR3 coding DNA: TGCAGTGCTACGGACAGGGACGCCTACACCTTC. Its translation: CSATDRDAYTF. This sequence joins TRBV20-1 and TRBJ1-2; 8 nucleotides line up with TRBD1. Looked up from germline, CDR1 is DFQATT and CDR2 is SNEGSKA (reference sequence). V gave up 4 bases and J gave up 10 bases; unmatched junction bases: 5. The CDR3 has 11 amino acids.

The chain uses TRBV29-1 and TRBJ2-7; no definite D call. CDR1 and CDR2 from the germline V gene are SQVTM and ANQGSEA. The V and J ends lost 7 bases and 0 bases respectively, with 13 bases between them. This CDR3 contains 13 residues. CDR3 protein: CSARTASSYEQYF. CDR3 nucleotide sequence: TGCAGCGCTCGGACCGCTAGCTCCTACGAGCAGTACTTC.

The chain carries TRBV27 and TRBJ2-7; TRBD2 agrees at 10 bases. Germline V gene lookup returns CDR1 MNHEY and CDR2 SMNVEV (reference sequence). The length of the CDR3 is 14 residues. V dropped 4 bases and J dropped 5; count of bases not matched to a gene: 5. The CDR3 nucleotides are TGTGCCAGCAGTTCACTAGCGGGGAGGAACGAGCAGTACTTC. Protein sequence: CASSSLAGRNEQYF.

This clonotype was seen many times. V gene TRBV12-3 or TRBV12-4 combines with J gene TRBJ1-1; D is possibly TRBD1 (5 bases). CDR3 size: 15 residues. V lost 1 base to trimming and J lost 1 base, with 10 bases between them. This CDR3 is CASSLVQVTNTEAFF. Written as DNA, the CDR3 is TGTGCCAGCAGTTTAGTACAGGTGACGAACACTGAAGCTTTCTTT.